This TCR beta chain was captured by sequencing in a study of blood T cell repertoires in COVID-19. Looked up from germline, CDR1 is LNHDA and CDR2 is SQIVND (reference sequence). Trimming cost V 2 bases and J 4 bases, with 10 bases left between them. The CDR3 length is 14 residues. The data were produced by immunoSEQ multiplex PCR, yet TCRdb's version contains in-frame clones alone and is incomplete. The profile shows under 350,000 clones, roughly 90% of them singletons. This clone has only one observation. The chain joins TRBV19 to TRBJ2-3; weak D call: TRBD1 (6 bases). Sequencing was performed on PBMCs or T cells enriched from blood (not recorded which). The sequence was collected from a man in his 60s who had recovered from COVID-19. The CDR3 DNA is TGTGCCAGTAGTATATCCCCAGGGGCAGATACGCAGTATTTT. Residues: CASSISPGADTQYF.